This T cell receptor (beta chain) was documented in a study of a mutant IDH1 vaccine in newly diagnosed glioma. The method was immunoSEQ multiplex PCR; TCRdb's version includes in-frame clones alone and lacks a portion of them. The sample lists tens of thousands of clones; 79% were seen once. Stated time point: baseline, week 1 (first vaccination visit). Treatment meaning: pre-vaccination baseline after standard-of-care therapy. Study conclusions and caveats: Whatever changes occurred in top peripheral T cell clonotypes seemed unrelated to pseudoprogression.

Note on this clone: Its antigen is unidentified.

CDR1 and CDR2 from the germline V gene are MNHEY and SMNVEV (reference sequence). Unmatched junction bases numbered 9, after V lost 5 bases and J lost 10 bases. This CDR3 has 13 amino acids. The V call is TRBV27, the J call TRBJ1-1; 8 bases agree with TRBD1. The sequence came from a man aged 50 to 60 with glioma. The sample consisted of PBMCs, taken from a glioma patient treated with radiotherapy, temozolomide or both. CDR3 in amino acids: CASSLLGQGTAFF. The CDR3 region has the DNA TGTGCCAGCAGTCTCCTCGGACAGGGTACAGCTTTCTTT.